The entry that follows covers one TCR beta chain sequence. Its matching antigen is unknown. The sample originates from a study of shared clonotypes between healthy human individuals. Study overall: Researchers assigned three CD4 naive, three CD4 memory, two CD8 naive and one CD8 memory plate to each donor.

CDR3 length: 12 residues. CDR1 LGHNA and CDR2 YSLEER come from the germline V gene. V lost 4 bases, J lost 8 bases, and 8 bases lay in between. Clones were read by immunoSEQ multiplex PCR, and TCRdb kept only the in-frame ones, dropping some. The top ten hold around 0.14% of the sample, which has millions of clones, around nine tenths seen once. All of the donors resided in Nashville, Tennessee, and each was a Caucasian adult. Study results and limitations: The study found lower generation probabilities in non-shared clonotypes than in those shared by all four donors.

J is TRBJ1-4 and V is TRBV4-3; the D is unclear. The sequencing input was naive CD4+ T cells sorted from blood. Subset here: CD45RA+ positively selected. This clonotype was obtained from a man between 18 and 29 years old in good health. The CDR3 sequence is CASSRVGEKLFF. The CDR3 DNA follows: TGCGCCAGCAGCCGCGTGGGGGAAAAACTGTTTTTT.